The next 29 T cell receptor beta chains were all read from a single sample in a study of blood T cell repertoires in COVID-19. Assay: immunoSEQ multiplex PCR; the TCRdb copy retains only in-frame clones and omits some. This sample has under 300,000 clones, with 75% to 90% found just once. Sequencing input: PBMCs or T cells enriched from blood (not recorded which). The receptor set was obtained from a middle-aged man who had recovered from COVID-19.

V is TRBV30 and J is TRBJ2-1; 8 nucleotides line up with TRBD1. The trim removed 3 bases at V and 6 bases at J, leaving 4 bases unmatched. Germline lookup yields CDR1 GTSNPN and CDR2 SVGIG (reference sequence). The CDR3 runs 13 residues. CDR3 bases: TGTGCCTGGAGGATCAGGGGGCTCAATGAGCAGTTCTTC. Translation gives CAWRIRGLNEQFF.

This clone was picked up one time. The chain recombines TRBV5-6 with TRBJ2-7; TRBD1 is a possible D gene (5 bases). The CDR3 consists of 15 residues. With 2 bases removed from V and 6 bases from J, the gap between germline ends came to 18 bases. Germline CDR1 is SGHDT and CDR2 is YYEEEE. The CDR3 DNA sequence: TGTGCCAGCAGCTTACACAGGCTCGGTTATGGCGAGCAGTACTTC. Translating it yields CASSLHRLGYGEQYF. Looking up the rest from reference TRBV5-6 and TRBJ2-7 gives the full variable domain: DAGVTQSPTHLIKTRGQQVTLRCSPKSGHDTVSWYQQALGQGPQFIFQYYEEEERQRGNFPDRFSGHQFPNYSSELNVNALLLGDSALYLCASSLHRLGYGEQYFGPGTRLTVT.

The chain joins TRBV9 to TRBJ2-1, with 11 positions matching TRBD2. Germline CDR1 reads SGDLS; CDR2 reads YYNGEE. V lost 6 bases to trimming and J lost 1 base; unmatched junction nucleotides: 3. The CDR3 is 15 residues long. In nucleotides, the CDR3 is TGTGCCAGCAATCTAGCGGGGGGTTCCTACAATGAGCAGTTCTTC. Amino acid sequence: CASNLAGGSYNEQFF. Full variable domain (remainder filled in from reference TRBV9 and TRBJ2-1): DSGVTQTPKHLITATGQRVTLRCSPRSGDLSVYWYQQSLDQGLQFLIQYYNGEERAKGNILERFSAQQFPDLHSELNLSSLELGDSALYFCASNLAGGSYNEQFFGPGTRLTVL.

This chain joins TRBV5-1 and TRBJ2-5; tentative D call: TRBD1 (6 bases). Germline lookup yields CDR1 SGHRS and CDR2 YFSETQ. V dropped 0 bases and J dropped 3 bases, with 18 bases sitting between them. This CDR3 has 17 residues. CDR3 amino acids: CASSLAGTPEPKETQYF. CDR3 bases: TGCGCCAGCAGCTTGGCCGGGACACCTGAACCCAAAGAGACCCAGTACTTC. Full variable domain (remainder filled in from reference TRBV5-1 and TRBJ2-5): KAGVTQTPRYLIKTRGQQVTLSCSPISGHRSVSWYQQTPGQGLQFLFEYFSETQRNKGNFPGRFSGRQFSNSRSEMNVSTLELGDSALYLCASSLAGTPEPKETQYFGPGTRLLVL.

The V and J genes are TRBV9 and TRBJ1-3, with no clear D. The CDR3 covers 16 residues. Germline CDR1 reads SGDLS; CDR2 reads YYNGEE. Trimming cost V 0 bases and J 3 bases, with 13 bases left between them. This chain's CDR3 is CASSVGPRGSGNTIYF. For the CDR3, the DNA is TGTGCCAGCAGCGTAGGCCCCCGGGGAAGTGGAAACACCATATATTTT.

In nucleotides, the CDR3 is TGTGCCACCAGCCGGGCCCGGGGACTCTCTGGAAACACCATATATTTT. This codes for CATSRARGLSGNTIYF. The V call is TRBV15, the J call TRBJ1-3; the D gene is possibly TRBD1 (5 bases). The germline V gene encodes CDR1 LNHNV and CDR2 YYDKDF (reference sequence). The germline V and J ends were trimmed by 5 bases and 0 bases, with 14 bases remaining between them. The CDR3 covers 16 residues. Drawing the rest from reference TRBV15 and TRBJ1-3, the complete variable domain is DAMVIQNPRYQVTQFGKPVTLSCSQTLNHNVMYWYQQKSSQAPKLLFHYYDKDFNNEADTPDNFQSRRPNTSFCFLDIRSPGLGDTAMYLCATSRARGLSGNTIYFGEGSWLTVV.

The chain's CDR3 is CASRPTGIYGYTF. CDR3 DNA: TGTGCCAGCAGGCCGACAGGGATCTATGGCTACACCTTC. This sequence joins TRBV12-3 or TRBV12-4 and TRBJ1-2, with 7 positions matching TRBD1. Losses at the gene ends were 6 bases for V and 4 bases for J; bases not matched to a gene: 5. The CDR3 runs to 13 residues.

The rearrangement joins TRBV7-3 to TRBJ1-3; perhaps TRBD1 as D (5 bases). The germline CDR1 and CDR2 sequences are SGHTA and FQGTGA. CDR3 size: 16 residues. V shed 5 bases and J shed 0 bases, with 14 bases lying between them. The CDR3 nucleotides are TGTGCCAGCAGCCCCGGACATTCTGTCTCTGGAAACACCATATATTTT. Translating it yields CASSPGHSVSGNTIYF. Using reference TRBV7-3 and TRBJ1-3 for the parts outside the CDR3, the full variable domain is GAGVSQTPSNKVTEKGKYVELRCDPISGHTALYWYRQSLGQGPEFLIYFQGTGAADDSGLPNDRFFAVRPEGSVSTLKIQRTERGDSAVYLCASSPGHSVSGNTIYFGEGSWLTVV.

The CDR3 nucleotides are TGTGCCAGCAGTTATGACAGGTTTAATGAAAAACTGTTTTTT. Encoded protein: CASSYDRFNEKLFF. This chain links TRBV6-5 with TRBJ1-4, with D perhaps TRBD1 (6 bases). Trimming left V 3 bases short and J 4 bases short, with 9 bases between. This CDR3 is built from 14 residues. From germline, CDR1 is MNHEY and CDR2 SVGAGI.

A single count supports this clone. V usage is TRBV4-2 and J usage is TRBJ2-1, with TRBD2 matching 10 bases. Looked up from germline, CDR1 is LGHNA and CDR2 is YNFKEQ. The CDR3 is made up of 17 amino acids. J lost 9 bases, V lost 0 bases, and 11 bases had no gene match. The CDR3 sequence is CASSQERLAGSAGEQFF. DNA for the CDR3: TGTGCCAGCAGCCAAGAAAGACTAGCGGGTAGTGCTGGTGAGCAGTTCTTC.

The chain uses TRBV19 and TRBJ1-5; the match to TRBD1 covers 9 bases. The germline gives CDR1 LNHDA, CDR2 SQIVND (reference sequence). V dropped 6 bases and J dropped 0; count of bases not matched to a gene: 12. This CDR3 contains 18 residues. The CDR3 DNA reads as TGTGCCAGTAGGGCCCGGGACAGGGTACCTTATAGCAATCAGCCCCAGCATTTT. It translates to CASRARDRVPYSNQPQHF.

V usage is TRBV6-5 and J usage is TRBJ2-2; D remains unclear. The CDR3 runs to 15 residues. Trimming stripped 6 bases from V and 1 base from J, with 12 bases between. CDR1 and CDR2 from the germline V gene are MNHEY and SVGAGI. CDR3 nucleotide sequence: TGTGCCAGCAGGCGAGGCAAGAGGAACACCGGGGAGCTGTTTTTT. Amino acids: CASRRGKRNTGELFF.

This clone has just one count. The chain couples TRBV3-1 (or the pseudogene TRBV3-2) to TRBJ2-1; D perhaps matches TRBD2 (5 bases). The CDR3 covers 19 residues. V was trimmed by 0 bases and J by 4 bases, leaving 22 bases between them. Germline values: CDR1 LGHDT, CDR2 YNNKEL (reference sequence). The CDR3 nucleotides are TGTGCCAGCAGCCAAGATTTCCCCCCCCGGCGGGTCCTTTACAATGAGCAGTTCTTC. Translated: CASSQDFPPRRVLYNEQFF.

The V and J genes are TRBV9 and TRBJ2-6, with D possibly matching TRBD1 (5 bases). The germline gives CDR1 SGDLS, CDR2 YYNGEE. CDR3 size: 19 residues. V gave up 0 bases and J gave up 0 bases, with 16 bases separating them. The DNA for the CDR3 is TGTGCCAGCAGCGTAGCAGGGCTTCGTCTAAGCTCTGGGGCCAACGTCCTGACTTTC. Translated, it gives CASSVAGLRLSSGANVLTF.

As regards this clone: Different DNA sequences within this sample yield the same CDR3. Here the CDR3 reads CASSPGQGSYNEQFF. The CDR3 DNA is TGTGCCAGCAGCCCGGGACAGGGATCCTACAATGAGCAGTTCTTC. The gene calls are TRBV7-9 and TRBJ2-1; TRBD1 aligns across 9 bases. After removal of 5 bases from V and 1 base from J, the junction contained 3 bases not matched to a gene. Germline CDR1 is SEHNR and CDR2 is FQNEAQ (reference sequence). The length of the CDR3 is 15 residues. Filled out from reference TRBV7-9 and TRBJ2-1, the complete variable domain reads DTGVSQNPRHKITKRGQNVTFRCDPISEHNRLYWYRQTLGQGPEFLTYFQNEAQLEKSRLLSDRFSAERPKGSFSTLEIQRTEQGDSAMYLCASSPGQGSYNEQFFGPGTRLTVL.

This clone has just one count. The chain carries TRBV18 and TRBJ1-5, with a possible D match to TRBD1 (6 bases). The germline V gene has CDR1 KGHSH and CDR2 LQKENI. The CDR3 has 16 amino acids. Trimming shortened V by 0 bases and J by 4 bases, and 13 bases separated the two germline ends. The CDR3: CASSPPGGGWNQPQHF. In DNA, the CDR3 is TGTGCCAGCTCACCACCAGGGGGGGGTTGGAATCAGCCCCAGCATTTT.

The sample holds one count of this clone. This CDR3 reads CASRNLAGDSIEYF. In DNA, the CDR3 is TGTGCCAGCCGAAATTTAGCGGGGGACTCAATTGAGTACTTC. The chain combines TRBV7-6 with TRBJ2-7; 9 positions match TRBD2. V shed 8 bases and J 11 bases; nucleotides not matched to a gene: 16. The CDR3 spans 14 residues. Per the germline V gene, CDR1 is SGHVS and CDR2 is FNYEAQ. Using reference TRBV7-6 and TRBJ2-7 for the parts outside the CDR3, the full variable domain is GAGVSQSPRYKVTKRGQDVALRCDPISGHVSLYWYRQALGQGPEFLTYFNYEAQQDKSGLPNDRFSAERPEGSISTLTIQRTEQRDSAMYRCASRNLAGDSIEYFGPGTRLTVT.

This clone was recorded only once. The chain's CDR3 is CASSLDIAGGPSGEQYF. The DNA of the CDR3 is TGTGCCAGCAGCTTAGATATAGCGGGGGGACCCAGCGGCGAGCAGTACTTC. The chain couples TRBV11-3 to TRBJ2-7, with 10 bases lining up with TRBD2. The CDR3 is 17 residues long. J lost 6 bases, V lost 0 bases, and 11 bases had no gene match. Germline CDR1 reads SGHNT; CDR2 reads YENEEA.

This clone was seen a single time. The chain uses TRBV3-1 (or the pseudogene TRBV3-2) and TRBJ2-3, with TRBD2 identical over 11 bases. CDR1 is LGHDT and CDR2 is YNNKEL in the germline V gene (reference sequence). The CDR3 totals 19 residues. Trimming took 4 bases from V and 0 from J; bases not matched to a gene: 12. This chain's CDR3 is CASSPLGPLAGGSTDTQYF. The CDR3 nucleotides are TGTGCCAGCAGCCCCCTCGGCCCCCTAGCGGGGGGTAGCACAGATACGCAGTATTTT.

The chain is built from TRBV4-1 and TRBJ2-1; 8 bases are a match to TRBD2. The CDR3 extends over 19 amino acids. The ends lost 2 bases at V and 7 bases at J; junction bases unmatched: 19. CDR1 MGHRA and CDR2 YSYEKL come from the germline V gene. DNA of the CDR3: TGCGCCAGCAGCCAATCTGAGGGTCGGGCGGGGGGTTATTTGAATGAGCAGTTCTTC. Its translation is CASSQSEGRAGGYLNEQFF.

V and J are TRBV7-2 and TRBJ2-7; D ambiguous. Germline-derived CDR1 and CDR2 are SGHTA and FQGNSA. Trimming removed 1 base from V and 1 base from J, with 8 bases in between. CDR3 length: 14 amino acids. Written as DNA, the CDR3 is TGTGCCAGCAGCTTAGATACTCATTCCTACGAGCAGTACTTC. Amino acids: CASSLDTHSYEQYF.

The chain uses TRBV5-1 and TRBJ1-1; D remains ambiguous. The V gene's germline CDR1 is SGHRS and CDR2 YFSETQ. The CDR3 spans 15 residues. With 2 bases removed from V and 2 bases from J, the gap between germline ends came to 13 bases. In DNA form, the CDR3 reads TGCGCCAGCAGCTTCGGTGCGGGCCGAAACACTGAAGCTTTCTTT. This translates into CASSFGAGRNTEAFF. Combining the CDR3 with reference TRBV5-1 and TRBJ1-1 gives the whole variable domain KAGVTQTPRYLIKTRGQQVTLSCSPISGHRSVSWYQQTPGQGLQFLFEYFSETQRNKGNFPGRFSGRQFSNSRSEMNVSTLELGDSALYLCASSFGAGRNTEAFFGQGTRLTVV.

The CDR3 region has the DNA TGTGCCACCAGATACGACAGCCACCCGAACACTGAAGCTTTCTTT. The encoded protein is CATRYDSHPNTEAFF. This rearrangement joins TRBV7-9 to TRBJ1-1, with D possibly TRBD1 on 5 matching bases. V was pared by 10 bases and J by 1 base, with 19 bases between. CDR1 and CDR2 (germline): SEHNR, FQNEAQ (reference sequence). CDR3 length equals 15 residues.

V usage is TRBV7-9 and J usage is TRBJ1-6; D gene unclear. The germline V and J ends were trimmed by 4 bases and 5 bases, with 9 bases remaining between them. CDR1 and CDR2 (germline): SEHNR, FQNEAQ (reference sequence). The CDR3 spans 14 residues. CDR3: CASSYLGDNSPLHF. In nucleotides, the CDR3 is TGTGCCAGCAGCTACCTCGGGGATAATTCACCCCTCCACTTT.

J is TRBJ2-1 and V is TRBV4-1; TRBD2 matches 11 bases. From germline, CDR1 is MGHRA and CDR2 YSYEKL. The junction had 19 bases not matched to a gene; V was cut back by 4 bases and J by 5 bases. The CDR3 runs 20 residues. CDR3 residues: CASSPHGGLAEGSLDNEQFF. The CDR3 DNA reads as TGCGCCAGCAGCCCCCACGGGGGACTAGCGGAAGGTTCTCTGGACAATGAGCAGTTCTTC.

The V call is TRBV11-2, the J call TRBJ1-2, with TRBD1 identical over 8 bases. The germline gives CDR1 SGHAT, CDR2 FQNNGV. V was pared by 3 bases and J by 7 bases, with 22 bases of the junction left unmatched. The length of the CDR3 is 19 residues. The CDR3, as DNA: TGTGCCAGCAGCTTCCCCCCTCCCGGGACAGGTCTAGGGGTCGGTGGCTACACCTTC. Protein sequence: CASSFPPPGTGLGVGGYTF.

The chain recombines TRBV7-9 with TRBJ1-1, with 8 bases that match TRBD1. Trimming cost V 2 bases and J 5 bases; bases outside gene matches: 10. The CDR3 length is 16 residues. Germline CDR1 reads SEHNR; CDR2 reads FQNEAQ (reference sequence). In DNA, the CDR3 is TGTGCCAGCAGCTTATCCCCGGACAGGGTGCGAACTGAAGCTTTCTTT. Encoded protein: CASSLSPDRVRTEAFF. Using reference TRBV7-9 and TRBJ1-1 for the parts outside the CDR3, the full variable domain is DTGVSQNPRHKITKRGQNVTFRCDPISEHNRLYWYRQTLGQGPEFLTYFQNEAQLEKSRLLSDRFSAERPKGSFSTLEIQRTEQGDSAMYLCASSLSPDRVRTEAFFGQGTRLTVV.

In nucleotides, the CDR3 is TGTGCCAGCAGCTTAGGGGACAAACGGAACACTGAAGCTTTCTTT. This translates into CASSLGDKRNTEAFF. The chain carries TRBV7-8 and TRBJ1-1; TRBD1 is a possible D gene (6 bases). The V gene lost 1 base and the J gene lost 1 base, with 10 bases spanning the gap. CDR3 length equals 15 residues. Looked up from germline, CDR1 is SGHVS and CDR2 is FQNEAQ. The entire variable domain, with the rest obtained from reference TRBV7-8 and TRBJ1-1, is as follows: GAGVSQSPRYKVAKRGQDVALRCDPISGHVSLFWYQQALGQGPEFLTYFQNEAQLDKSGLPSDRFFAERPEGSVSTLKIQRTQQEDSAVYLCASSLGDKRNTEAFFGQGTRLTVV.

The chain combines TRBV28 with TRBJ2-5; the match to TRBD1 covers 9 bases. J gave up 5 bases and V 4 bases, and 8 bases lay outside the gene matches. There are 15 residues in the CDR3. Germline values: CDR1 MDHEN, CDR2 SYDVKM. In DNA form, the CDR3 reads TGTGCCAGCAGTTCCCCCGGGACAGGGCAGGAGACCCAGTACTTC. Amino acid sequence: CASSSPGTGQETQYF.